This record looks at one TCR beta chain sequence and its context. Sequencing used immunoSEQ multiplex PCR; TCRdb keeps in-frame clones, though not all of them. Of some 23,000 clones listed, around 88% are singletons. Trimming removed 1 base at V and 1 base at J, with 15 bases between. CDR3 size: 17 residues. Germline CDR1 reads SGHAT; CDR2 reads FQDESV (reference sequence). This specimen comes from a study of T cell changes during pregnancy in multiple sclerosis. The source of this sequence is a female donor in good health, enrolled as a control in a pregnancy study. V and J are TRBV11-1 and TRBJ2-3; D is unclear. The source was CD4+ T cells from peripheral blood mononuclear cells, collected in the first trimester of pregnancy. The CDR3 region is CASSLGKQVRRTDTQYF. As DNA, the CDR3 is TGTGCCAGCAGCTTAGGAAAGCAGGTGCGACGCACAGATACGCAGTATTTT. The full variable domain, rest sourced from reference TRBV11-1 and TRBJ2-3, is EAEVAQSPRYKITEKSQAVAFWCDPISGHATLYWYRQILGQGPELLVQFQDESVVDDSQLPKDRFSAERLKGVDSTLKIQPAELGDSAMYLCASSLGKQVRRTDTQYFGPGTRLTVL.